The 9 T cell receptor beta chains in this list originate from one sample, sequenced in a study of T cell responses to AZD1222 COVID-19 vaccine (dated by TCRdb to the early 2020s). The method behind the library was the immunoSEQ multiplex PCR assay. Drawn from immuneACCESS, this table holds only the in-frame rearrangements with V and J called that TCRdb kept. Clones are partly lost; checked studies trace under half to an unresolved V gene and leave the rest unexplained. In this sample the table shows approximately 80,000 clones, 70% to 90% of which occur a single time. Of the sample, more than 9% falls within the top ten clones. In light of the paper, this sample's time point label describes: about 28 days (+/-7) after the second vaccine dose. The sample consisted of peripheral blood, taken 28 days after the second AZD1222 dose. The receptor set was obtained from an adult who received the AZD1222 COVID-19 vaccine.

In nucleotides, the CDR3 is TGTGCCAGCAGCTTATACTTGTTTGGACAGGAGGACGATGGCTACACCTTC. It translates to CASSLYLFGQEDDGYTF. V and J are TRBV7-9 and TRBJ1-2; 7 bases line up with TRBD1. The germline V gene has CDR1 SEHNR and CDR2 FQNEAQ (reference sequence). The CDR3 length is 17 residues. V was pared by 2 bases and J by 6 bases, with 15 bases of the junction left unmatched.

The V call is TRBV6-5, the J call TRBJ1-3; a possible D gene is TRBD1 (6 bases). Trimming removed 2 bases at V and 2 bases at J, with 13 bases between. Germline V lookup: CDR1 MNHEY, CDR2 SVGAGI. The CDR3 is made up of 16 amino acids. CDR3 coding DNA: TGTGCCAGCAGTTACCAACCCGGACAGACTGGAAACACCATATATTTT. Translation: CASSYQPGQTGNTIYF.

The chain joins TRBV18 to TRBJ1-4, with D hard to call. The CDR3 spans 14 residues. The germline V gene has CDR1 KGHSH and CDR2 LQKENI. V lost 1 base to trimming and J lost 7 bases, with 10 bases between them. CDR3 sequence (DNA): TGTGCCAGCTCACCACGGGGAGGGAGTGAAAAACTGTTTTTT. It translates to CASSPRGGSEKLFF.

The chain couples TRBV12-3 or TRBV12-4 to TRBJ1-1; D not certain. The CDR3 has 13 residues. The V and J ends lost 0 bases and 0 bases respectively, with 2 bases between them. The CDR3 is CASSLAVNTEAFF. CDR3 in DNA: TGTGCCAGCAGTTTAGCAGTGAACACTGAAGCTTTCTTT.

The chain is built from TRBV12-3 or TRBV12-4 and TRBJ2-2; no clear D gene. V was pared by 5 bases and J by 4 bases, with 5 bases between. The CDR3 is 12 residues long. CDR3 DNA sequence: TGTGCCAGCAGTGCCTCCACCGGGGAGCTGTTTTTT. It yields the protein CASSASTGELFF.

This clone has a handful of counts. V usage is TRBV28 and J usage is TRBJ1-1; TRBD1 is a possible D gene (6 bases). The CDR3 totals 17 residues. The V end lost 1 base, the J end lost 0 bases, and 15 bases lay between the germline ends. In germline, CDR1 is MDHEN, CDR2 SYDVKM. CDR3 nucleotides: TGTGCCAGCAGTTTATACCTCAGGGGCCTGTTGAACACTGAAGCTTTCTTT. Translated, it gives CASSLYLRGLLNTEAFF.

The CDR3 DNA is TGTGCCAGTAGTATCGTCCAAAAGGCAGGGGCCTACGAGCAGTACTTC. It yields the protein CASSIVQKAGAYEQYF. The rearrangement joins TRBV19 to TRBJ2-7, with D perhaps TRBD1 (6 bases). Germline CDR1 reads LNHDA; CDR2 reads SQIVND (reference sequence). This CDR3 spans 16 amino acids. Between the trimmed V and J ends, which lost 3 bases and 2 bases, there was a span of 17 bases.

The chain carries TRBV3-1 (or the pseudogene TRBV3-2) and TRBJ2-7; tentative D call: TRBD2 (6 bases). Germline CDR1 and CDR2: LGHDT and YNNKEL (reference sequence). This CDR3 is built from 15 residues. V shed 1 base and J shed 3 bases, with 13 bases lying between them. The CDR3 nucleotides read TGTGCCAGCAGCCAAGGACTAGTATCGGGCTACGAGCAGTACTTC. Translation gives CASSQGLVSGYEQYF.

This chain's CDR3 is CASSQFPTGTFYGYTF. The CDR3 DNA reads TGCGCCAGCAGCCAGTTCCCAACAGGGACCTTCTATGGCTACACCTTC. V usage is TRBV4-1 and J usage is TRBJ1-2; D might be TRBD1 (6 bases). Germline CDR1 reads MGHRA; CDR2 reads YSYEKL. The length of the CDR3 is 16 residues. V gave up 3 bases and J gave up 4 bases, with 18 bases separating them.